Presented here are 21 T cell receptor beta chains from one specimen sequenced in a study of Ad26.COV2.S vaccination and SARS-CoV-2 variants. The treatment: about 20 received Ad26.COV2.S at low or high dose, single or two shots; a few received placebo; per-sample allocation not given. At day 63 after the first vaccine or placebo injection, samples were drawn. Libraries were prepared by immunoSEQ multiplex PCR; TCRdb keeps only in-frame clonotypes and omits some of them. The sample contains over 400,000 clones, about 88% of which appear only once. This material consisted of peripheral blood, taken in a trial of Ad26.COV2.S vaccine versus placebo. These receptors came from a person between 18 and 59 years old who received the Ad26.COV2.S COVID-19 vaccine or a placebo.

The rearrangement joins TRBV5-1 to TRBJ2-5; the D gene is possibly TRBD2 (7 bases). This CDR3 comprises 14 residues. The germline gives CDR1 SGHRS, CDR2 YFSETQ. Deletions cut 6 bases from V and 5 bases from J, with 17 bases between. The CDR3 bases are TGCGCCAGCAACCCACTAGGGGGGGGCGAGACCCAGTACTTC. This gives the protein CASNPLGGGETQYF.

The J gene is TRBJ1-2, the V gene TRBV6-1, with D possibly being TRBD1 (5 bases). This CDR3 is 14 amino acids long. Germline CDR1 reads MNHNS; CDR2 reads SASEGT. V was shortened by 2 bases and J by 4 bases, with 11 bases between the two germline ends. CDR3 sequence (DNA): TGTGCCAGCAGTGAACGGCGGGGGGGCTATGGCTACACCTTC. Translation gives CASSERRGGYGYTF.

The chain recombines TRBV5-4 with TRBJ1-4; possible D gene TRBD1, 6 bases. Germline V CDR1 and CDR2: SGHNT, YYREEE (reference sequence). V was trimmed by 1 base and J by 7 bases, leaving 11 bases between them. The CDR3 runs to 14 residues. CDR3 in DNA: TGTGCCAGCAGCTTGAAGCAGGGGAGTGAAAAACTGTTTTTT. This sequence encodes CASSLKQGSEKLFF.

This clone showed up just a few times. The chain recombines TRBV3-1 (or the pseudogene TRBV3-2) with TRBJ1-6; no reliable D call. The V end lost 0 bases, the J end lost 10 bases, and 7 bases lay between the germline ends. CDR1 and CDR2 from the germline V gene are LGHDT and YNNKEL (reference sequence). The CDR3 has 13 residues. The CDR3 DNA follows: TGTGCCAGCAGCCAAGAGGGAGGATCACCCCTCCACTTT. This codes for CASSQEGGSPLHF.

The chain uses TRBV11-2 and TRBJ2-5; D possibly corresponds to TRBD1 (5 bases). V lost 3 bases to trimming and J lost 7 bases, with 9 bases between them. The CDR3 contains 12 residues. Germline lookup yields CDR1 SGHAT and CDR2 FQNNGV. The CDR3 is CASSFVGATQYF. The CDR3 nucleotides are TGTGCCAGCAGCTTTGTAGGGGCGACCCAGTACTTC.

The V gene is TRBV29-1, the J gene TRBJ2-7, with a tentative D call TRBD1 (5 bases). Trimming took 4 bases from V and 4 from J, leaving 23 bases between them. Germline assignment: CDR1 SQVTM and CDR2 ANQGSEA. CDR3 length: 16 amino acids. The CDR3 is CSVVGPQGTLGYEQYF. CDR3 sequence (DNA): TGCAGCGTTGTTGGTCCGCAGGGTACTCTAGGGTACGAGCAGTACTTC.

This rearrangement joins TRBV28 to TRBJ1-5, with 7 nucleotides matching TRBD1. Germline CDR1 reads MDHEN; CDR2 reads SYDVKM. The CDR3 has 15 residues. V lost 5 bases and J lost 0; bases outside the gene matches: 4. The CDR3 DNA reads as TGTGCCAGCAGTAACAGGGGTCGTAGCAATCAGCCCCAGCATTTT. Residues: CASSNRGRSNQPQHF.

V usage is TRBV7-9 and J usage is TRBJ1-2; perhaps TRBD1 as D (6 bases). The ends were cut back, 5 bases at V and 4 bases at J, with 23 bases in the middle. The CDR3 sequence is 17 residues long. CDR1 is SEHNR, CDR2 FQNEAQ, per germline (reference sequence). CDR3 region: CASSDGQFRIGLYGYTF. In DNA form, the CDR3 reads TGTGCCAGCAGCGACGGACAGTTCCGTATCGGACTCTATGGCTACACCTTC.

This clone has only one observation. This chain connects TRBV5-1 to TRBJ1-1; D is possibly TRBD1 (5 bases). The CDR3 covers 15 residues. Germline values: CDR1 SGHRS, CDR2 YFSETQ. Trimming pared 4 bases from V and 6 bases from J, leaving 19 bases between. The CDR3 spells CASSLQVLPVPEAFF. CDR3 sequence (DNA): TGCGCCAGCAGCCTACAGGTCCTGCCGGTACCTGAAGCTTTCTTT. The whole variable domain, remainder taken from reference TRBV5-1 and TRBJ1-1, is KAGVTQTPRYLIKTRGQQVTLSCSPISGHRSVSWYQQTPGQGLQFLFEYFSETQRNKGNFPGRFSGRQFSNSRSEMNVSTLELGDSALYLCASSLQVLPVPEAFFGQGTRLTVV.

The rearrangement uses TRBV27 and TRBJ1-2; D ambiguous. Trimming left V 3 bases short and J 2 bases short, with 13 bases between. Germline CDR1 is MNHEY and CDR2 is SMNVEV (reference sequence). The CDR3 runs 15 residues. CDR3 loop: CASSLLGSGNYGYTF. CDR3 sequence (DNA): TGTGCCAGCAGTTTGTTGGGCAGTGGGAACTATGGCTACACCTTC.

As regards this clone: The same CDR3 arises from other DNA sequences in this sample as well. V is TRBV2 and J is TRBJ2-5; D is possibly TRBD1 or TRBD2 (5 bases each). Trimming stripped 8 bases from V and 5 bases from J, with 12 bases between. CDR3 length: 12 residues. Germline V gives CDR1 SNHLY, CDR2 FYNNEI. The CDR3 loop is CASQGPGETQYF. In nucleotides, the CDR3 is TGTGCCAGCCAGGGTCCGGGGGAGACCCAGTACTTC.

The table lists this clone with a count of one. V and J are TRBV30 and TRBJ2-5, with a possible D match to TRBD2 (5 bases). Deletions cut 1 base from V and 2 bases from J, with 8 bases between. The CDR3 is 13 amino acids. Germline V lookup: CDR1 GTSNPN, CDR2 SVGIG (reference sequence). The CDR3 sequence: CAWSGTPQETQYF. CDR3 DNA sequence: TGTGCCTGGAGTGGGACTCCTCAAGAGACCCAGTACTTC. The variable domain in full, with the rest retrieved from reference TRBV30 and TRBJ2-5, is SQTIHQWPATLVQPVGSPLSLECTVEGTSNPNLYWYRQAAGRGLQLLFYSVGIGQISSEVPQNLSASRPQDRQFILSSKKLLLSDSGFYLCAWSGTPQETQYFGPGTRLLVL.

This sequence joins TRBV14 and TRBJ2-1, with D hard to call. From germline, CDR1 is SGHDN and CDR2 FVKESK. Trimming pared 2 bases from V and 9 bases from J, leaving 5 bases between. The CDR3 contains 11 residues. CDR3 sequence (DNA): TGTGCCAGCAGCCAATTCCTTGAGCAGTTCTTC. Translating gives CASSQFLEQFF.

The chain carries TRBV20-1 and TRBJ2-5; D is uncertain. The CDR3 is made up of 10 amino acids. The V gene lost 5 bases and the J gene lost 3 bases, with 4 bases spanning the gap. Germline lookup yields CDR1 DFQATT and CDR2 SNEGSKA (reference sequence). The CDR3 here is CSAPKETQYF. The CDR3 DNA follows: TGCAGTGCTCCGAAAGAGACCCAGTACTTC.

The chain couples TRBV4-2 to TRBJ1-4; D unresolved. This CDR3 contains 14 residues. V lost 1 base to trimming and J lost 17 bases, with 20 bases between them. Germline CDR1 and CDR2: LGHNA and YNFKEQ. The CDR3: CASSQVQTTTETFF. CDR3 DNA: TGTGCCAGCAGCCAAGTACAAACAACGACCGAAACCTTTTTT.

The CDR3 bases are TGTGCCAGCAGTTACCCGGGACGGTATGAAGCTTTCTTT. This codes for CASSYPGRYEAFF. The rearrangement uses TRBV28 and TRBJ1-1; D may be TRBD1 (5 bases). Trimming took 4 bases from V and 7 from J, leaving 13 bases between them. The CDR3 spans 13 residues. Germline values: CDR1 MDHEN, CDR2 SYDVKM.

The rearrangement links TRBV5-6 to TRBJ2-1, with D tentatively TRBD2 (5 bases). The V gene's germline CDR1 is SGHDT and CDR2 YYEEEE. The CDR3 has 15 amino acids. Trimming took 3 bases from V and 7 from J, leaving 17 bases between them. CDR3 bases: TGTGCCAGCAGCTCCATTTCTCGGGGTCGGAATGAGCAGTTCTTC. Residues: CASSSISRGRNEQFF. Filled out from reference TRBV5-6 and TRBJ2-1, the complete variable domain reads DAGVTQSPTHLIKTRGQQVTLRCSPKSGHDTVSWYQQALGQGPQFIFQYYEEEERQRGNFPDRFSGHQFPNYSSELNVNALLLGDSALYLCASSSISRGRNEQFFGPGTRLTVL.

In its sample, this clone was seen once. The chain is built from TRBV5-1 and TRBJ2-5; 10 bases match TRBD1. The CDR3 is 15 residues long. Trimming removed 0 bases from V and 5 bases from J; junction bases left unmatched: 4. Germline values: CDR1 SGHRS, CDR2 YFSETQ. The CDR3 DNA sequence: TGCGCCAGCAGCTTGGCGGACAGGGGGATGGAGACCCAGTACTTC. Residues: CASSLADRGMETQYF. Full variable domain (missing parts from reference TRBV5-1 and TRBJ2-5): KAGVTQTPRYLIKTRGQQVTLSCSPISGHRSVSWYQQTPGQGLQFLFEYFSETQRNKGNFPGRFSGRQFSNSRSEMNVSTLELGDSALYLCASSLADRGMETQYFGPGTRLLVL.

This clone was detected only once. J is TRBJ2-1 and V is TRBV6-4, with D possibly being TRBD2 (5 bases). Germline CDR1 is MRHNA and CDR2 is SNTAGT. The CDR3 has 14 amino acids. With 4 bases removed from V and 8 bases from J, the gap between germline ends came to 15 bases. The CDR3 nucleotides are TGTGCCAGCAGTGCCGGGTACGGGATCGATGAGCAGTTCTTC. Residues: CASSAGYGIDEQFF.

J is TRBJ2-2 and V is TRBV5-6; no definite D call. V gave up 0 bases and J gave up 7 bases, with 13 bases separating them. Germline V lookup: CDR1 SGHDT, CDR2 YYEEEE. CDR3 length: 15 residues. This CDR3 is CASSLAPGRYGELFF. CDR3 coding DNA: TGTGCCAGCAGCTTGGCCCCAGGTCGGTACGGGGAGCTGTTTTTT.

The chain employs TRBV28 and TRBJ1-5, with D uncertain. The CDR3 is made up of 17 amino acids. Trimming removed 6 bases at V and 4 bases at J, with 22 bases between. The V gene's germline CDR1 is MDHEN and CDR2 SYDVKM. CDR3 sequence: CASSSTQGGPKNQPQHF. The CDR3 DNA is TGTGCCAGCAGCTCTACGCAAGGAGGACCGAAAAATCAGCCCCAGCATTTT.